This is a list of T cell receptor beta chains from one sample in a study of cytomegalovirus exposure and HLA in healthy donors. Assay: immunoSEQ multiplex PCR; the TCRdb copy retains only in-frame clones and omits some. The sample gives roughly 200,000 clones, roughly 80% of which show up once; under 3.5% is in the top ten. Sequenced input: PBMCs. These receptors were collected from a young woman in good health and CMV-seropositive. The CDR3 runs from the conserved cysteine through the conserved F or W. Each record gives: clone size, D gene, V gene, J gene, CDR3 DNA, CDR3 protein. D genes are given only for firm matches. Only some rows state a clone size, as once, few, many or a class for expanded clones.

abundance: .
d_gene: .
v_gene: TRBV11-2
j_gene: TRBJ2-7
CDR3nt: TGTGCCAGCAGCTTAGGGGGGGGCCCGAACTACGAGCAGTACTTC
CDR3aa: CASSLGGGPNYEQYF

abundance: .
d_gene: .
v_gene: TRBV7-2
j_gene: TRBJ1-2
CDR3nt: TGTGCCAGCAGCTTAGAGTCAGGAAGAACTGGTGTCCACTATGGCTACACCTTC
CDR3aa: CASSLESGRTGVHYGYTF

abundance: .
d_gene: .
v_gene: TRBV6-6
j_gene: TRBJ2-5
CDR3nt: TGTGCCAGCAGTCACGGTGGAGCACAAGAGACCCAGTACTTC
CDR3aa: CASSHGGAQETQYF

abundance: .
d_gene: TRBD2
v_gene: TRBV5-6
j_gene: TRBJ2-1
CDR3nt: TGTGCCAGCACACCGGGACTAGCGGGGACGTGGGGCAATGAGCAGTTCTTC
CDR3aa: CASTPGLAGTWGNEQFF

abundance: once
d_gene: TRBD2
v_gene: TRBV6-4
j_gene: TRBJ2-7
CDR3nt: TGTGCCAGCAGTGACTCTCGGCTAGCGGGGGGGCCGAATGAGCAGTACTTC
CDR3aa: CASSDSRLAGGPNEQYF

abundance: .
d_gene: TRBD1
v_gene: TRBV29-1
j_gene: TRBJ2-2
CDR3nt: TGCAGCATCCGGACAGGGAACACCGGGGAGCTGTTTTTT
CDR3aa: CSIRTGNTGELFF

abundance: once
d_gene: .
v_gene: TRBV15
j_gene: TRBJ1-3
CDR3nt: TGTGCCACCAGCCTTGCGCGGGGAAACACCATATATTTT
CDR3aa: CATSLARGNTIYF

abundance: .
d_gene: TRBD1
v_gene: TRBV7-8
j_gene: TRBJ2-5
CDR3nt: TGTGCCAGCAGCCCGGGACAGGGCGACTTATCAAGAAAGACCCAGTACTTC
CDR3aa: CASSPGQGDLSRKTQYF

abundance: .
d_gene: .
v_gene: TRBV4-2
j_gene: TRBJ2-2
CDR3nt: TGTGCCAGCACTCCGGACTACCCGAACACCGGGGAGCTGTTTTTT
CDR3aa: CASTPDYPNTGELFF

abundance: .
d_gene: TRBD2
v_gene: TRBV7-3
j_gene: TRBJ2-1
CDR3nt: TGTGCCAGCAGCCGCATAGCGGGGGAGAACAATGAGCAGTTCTTC
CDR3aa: CASSRIAGENNEQFF

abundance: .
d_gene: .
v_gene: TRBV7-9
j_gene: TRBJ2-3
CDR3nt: TGTGCCAGCAGCTTTAAAGGGGAATCAGATACGCAGTATTTT
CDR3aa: CASSFKGESDTQYF

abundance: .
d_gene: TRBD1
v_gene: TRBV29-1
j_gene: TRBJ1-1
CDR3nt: TGCAGCGTTGAAGCCCCGGGACAGGGTTCACTTTCCGAAGCTTTCTTT
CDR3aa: CSVEAPGQGSLSEAFF

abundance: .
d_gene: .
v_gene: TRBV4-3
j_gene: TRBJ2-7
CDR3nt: TGCGCCAGCAGCCAAGATCTAGGCGGAAGCTCCTACGAGCAGTACTTC
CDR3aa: CASSQDLGGSSYEQYF

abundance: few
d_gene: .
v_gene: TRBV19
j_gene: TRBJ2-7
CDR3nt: TGTGCCAGTAGTATACAAGCGGCCCGATCCTACGAGCAGTACTTC
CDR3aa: CASSIQAARSYEQYF

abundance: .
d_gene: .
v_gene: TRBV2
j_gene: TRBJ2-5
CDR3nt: TGTGCCAGCAGTGAAAAGATTGCGGGGAGCCTGCAAGAGACCCAGTACTTC
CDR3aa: CASSEKIAGSLQETQYF

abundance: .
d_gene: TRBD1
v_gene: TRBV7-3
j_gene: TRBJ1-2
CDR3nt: TGTGCCAGCAGCTTAGGGACAGGGCTGGGGTATGGCTACACCTTC
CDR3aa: CASSLGTGLGYGYTF

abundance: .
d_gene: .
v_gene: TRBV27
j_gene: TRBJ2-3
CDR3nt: TGTGCCAGCAGTTCCCCCTCCTCAGATACGCAGTATTTT
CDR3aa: CASSSPSSDTQYF

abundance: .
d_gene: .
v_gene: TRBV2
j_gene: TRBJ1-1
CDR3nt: TGTGCCAGCAGTGAACAGGGGATGAACACTGAAGCTTTCTTT
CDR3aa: CASSEQGMNTEAFF

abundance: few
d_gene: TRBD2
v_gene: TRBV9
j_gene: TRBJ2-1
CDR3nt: TGTGCCAGCAGCGTGGGAGGGAACCTCTACAATGAGCAGTTCTTC
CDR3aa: CASSVGGNLYNEQFF

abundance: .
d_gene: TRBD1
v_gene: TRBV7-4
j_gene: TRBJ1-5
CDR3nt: TGTGCCAGCAGCTGGGGACGGGACAGAGATCAGCCCCAGCATTTT
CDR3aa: CASSWGRDRDQPQHF

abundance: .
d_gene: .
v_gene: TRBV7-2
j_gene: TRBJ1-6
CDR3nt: TGTGCCAGCAGCCGCGGTACAAGGAGCATAAATAATTCACCCCTCCACTTT
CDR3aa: CASSRGTRSINNSPLHF

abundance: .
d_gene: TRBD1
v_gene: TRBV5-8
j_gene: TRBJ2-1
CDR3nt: TGTGCCAGCAGCCGGGACAGTCCCTACAATGAGCAGTTCTTC
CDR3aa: CASSRDSPYNEQFF

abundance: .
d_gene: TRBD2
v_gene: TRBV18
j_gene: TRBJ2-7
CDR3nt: TGTGCCAGCTCACCCATCCGGGGTAGCGGGGGGGTCGCCTACGAGCAGTACTTC
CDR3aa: CASSPIRGSGGVAYEQYF

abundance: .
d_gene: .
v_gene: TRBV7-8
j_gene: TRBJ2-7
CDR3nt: TGTGCCAGCAGTTCCTACCGGGGCTACGAGCAGTACTTC
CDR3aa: CASSSYRGYEQYF

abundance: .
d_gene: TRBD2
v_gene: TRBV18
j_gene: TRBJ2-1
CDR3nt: TGTGCCAGTGGGGAGGGCACATACTCCTACAATGAGCAGTTCTTC
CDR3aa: CASGEGTYSYNEQFF

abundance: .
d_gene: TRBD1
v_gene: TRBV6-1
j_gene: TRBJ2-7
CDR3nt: TGTGCCAGCAGTGAAGCGACAGGGGGCTCCTACGAGCAGTACTTC
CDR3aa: CASSEATGGSYEQYF

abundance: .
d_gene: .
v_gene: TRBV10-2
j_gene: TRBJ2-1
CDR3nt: TGCGCCAGCAGTGACGGGGGCAATGAGCAGTTCTTC
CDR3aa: CASSDGGNEQFF

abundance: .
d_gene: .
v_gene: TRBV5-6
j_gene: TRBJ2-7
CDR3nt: TGTGCCAGCAGCCCGGGCCCAGGGGCGGTCGAGCAGTACTTC
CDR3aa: CASSPGPGAVEQYF

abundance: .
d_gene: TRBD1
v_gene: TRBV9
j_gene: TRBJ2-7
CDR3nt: TGTGCCAGCAGCGTTGGGACAGGGGTCGAGCAGTACTTC
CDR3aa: CASSVGTGVEQYF

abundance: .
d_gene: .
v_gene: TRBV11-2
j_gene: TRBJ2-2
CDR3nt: TGTGCCAGCAGCTTAGGGCCCCTGAACACCGGGGAGCTGTTTTTT
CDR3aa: CASSLGPLNTGELFF

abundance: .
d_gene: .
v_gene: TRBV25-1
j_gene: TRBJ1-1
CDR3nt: TGTGCCAGCAGTGGCCGGGAGCCCGAGAAGGGCACTGAAGCTTTCTTT
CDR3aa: CASSGREPEKGTEAFF

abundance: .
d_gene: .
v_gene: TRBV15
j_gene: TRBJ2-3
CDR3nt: TGTGCCACCAGCAAGGAGCGGCTTAGCACAGATACGCAGTATTTT
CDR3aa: CATSKERLSTDTQYF

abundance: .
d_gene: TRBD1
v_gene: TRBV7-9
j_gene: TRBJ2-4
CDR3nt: TGTGCCAGCAGCTTCCCCCTCGGGGCAGGGGGCCCTCCCCAGTACTTC
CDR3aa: CASSFPLGAGGPPQYF

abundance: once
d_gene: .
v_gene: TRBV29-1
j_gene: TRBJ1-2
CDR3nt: TGCAGCGTTGTTCCGGTCGGGGGCTATGGCTACACCTTC
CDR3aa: CSVVPVGGYGYTF

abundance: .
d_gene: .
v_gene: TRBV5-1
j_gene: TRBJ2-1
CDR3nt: TGCGCCAGCAGCTTGGCCACTAGGTCTGATGAGCAGTTCTTC
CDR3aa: CASSLATRSDEQFF

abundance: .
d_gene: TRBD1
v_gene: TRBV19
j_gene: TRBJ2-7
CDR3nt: TGTGCCAGTAGTATGGGCGGGACAGGTACCTACGAGCAGTACTTC
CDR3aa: CASSMGGTGTYEQYF

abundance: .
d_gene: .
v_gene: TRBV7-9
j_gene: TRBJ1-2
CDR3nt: TGTGCCAGCAGCGAGGGCAAATGGGACTATGGCTACACCTTC
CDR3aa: CASSEGKWDYGYTF

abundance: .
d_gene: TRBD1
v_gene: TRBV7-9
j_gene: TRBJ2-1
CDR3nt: TGTGCCAGCAGCGCCCCCGGGACAGGGTACAATGAGCAGTTCTTC
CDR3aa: CASSAPGTGYNEQFF

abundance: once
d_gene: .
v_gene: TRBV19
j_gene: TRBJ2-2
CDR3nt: TGTGCCAGTAGTTCTCTGGGGGCGAGCACCGGGGAGCTGTTTTTT
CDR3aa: CASSSLGASTGELFF

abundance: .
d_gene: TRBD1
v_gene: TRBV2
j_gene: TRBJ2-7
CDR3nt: TGTGCCAGCAGTGAAACAGGGGGCTCCTACGAGCAGTACTTC
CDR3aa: CASSETGGSYEQYF

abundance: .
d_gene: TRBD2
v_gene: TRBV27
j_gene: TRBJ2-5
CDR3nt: TGTGCCAGCAGTTCCGGGGGGTACCAAGAGACCCAGTACTTC
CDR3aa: CASSSGGYQETQYF

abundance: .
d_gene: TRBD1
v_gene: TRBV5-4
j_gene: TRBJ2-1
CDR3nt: TGTGCCAGCAGCACTGGGACAGGGGGACACAATGAGCAGTTCTTC
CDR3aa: CASSTGTGGHNEQFF

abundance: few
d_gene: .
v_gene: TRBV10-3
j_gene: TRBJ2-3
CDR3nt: TGTGCCATCAGCTCCAACGGGGATACGCAGTATTTT
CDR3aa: CAISSNGDTQYF

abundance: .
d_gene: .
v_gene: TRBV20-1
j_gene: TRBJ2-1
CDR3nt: TGCAGTGCTAGTTCGGGTCATGAGCAGTTCTTC
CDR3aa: CSASSGHEQFF

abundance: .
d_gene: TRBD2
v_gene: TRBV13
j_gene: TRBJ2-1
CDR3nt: TGTGCCAGCACCCTAGGACTAGTGGACAATGAGCAGTTCTTC
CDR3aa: CASTLGLVDNEQFF

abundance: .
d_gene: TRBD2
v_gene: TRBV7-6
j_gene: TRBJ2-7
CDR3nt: TGTGCCAGCAGCTTAGCGCAGCGGGGGAGCTCCTACGAGCAGTACTTC
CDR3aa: CASSLAQRGSSYEQYF

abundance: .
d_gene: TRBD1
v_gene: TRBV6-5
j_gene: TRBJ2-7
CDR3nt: TGTGCCAGCAGTGGGGACAGGGGGTTAGGCGAGCAGTACTTC
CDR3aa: CASSGDRGLGEQYF

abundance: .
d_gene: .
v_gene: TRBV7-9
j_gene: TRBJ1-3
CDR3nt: TGTGCCAGCAGCTTGTCCCAGGGGTCCTCTGGAAACACCATATATTTT
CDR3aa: CASSLSQGSSGNTIYF

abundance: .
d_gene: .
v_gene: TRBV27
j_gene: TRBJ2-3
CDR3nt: TGTGCCAGCAGTTTAGTGAGGGAGAGGACAGATACGCAGTATTTT
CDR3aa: CASSLVRERTDTQYF

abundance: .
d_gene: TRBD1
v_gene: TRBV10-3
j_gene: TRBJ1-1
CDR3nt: TGTGCCATCAGTGTTACCGGGACAGTAGGCACTGAAGCTTTCTTT
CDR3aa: CAISVTGTVGTEAFF

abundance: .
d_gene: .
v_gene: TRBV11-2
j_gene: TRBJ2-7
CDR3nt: TGTGCCAGCAGTCGGGGGGCACGTCTAGGGGCCGAGCAGTACTTC
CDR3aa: CASSRGARLGAEQYF

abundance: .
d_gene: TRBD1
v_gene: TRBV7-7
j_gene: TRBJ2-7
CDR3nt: TGTGCCAGCAGCTTAGGGGGTCAGGGGGTCTCCTACGAGCAGTACTTC
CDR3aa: CASSLGGQGVSYEQYF

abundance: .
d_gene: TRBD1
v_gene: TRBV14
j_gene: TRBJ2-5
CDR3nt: TGTGCCAGCAGCCAGTGGGGTGCGCACAGGGGTCAAGAGACCCAGTACTTC
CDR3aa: CASSQWGAHRGQETQYF

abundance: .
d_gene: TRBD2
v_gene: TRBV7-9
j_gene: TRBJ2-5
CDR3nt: TGTGCCAGCAGCCCAGAGGCACTAGCGGGTAGTAGGGAGACCCAGTACTTC
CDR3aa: CASSPEALAGSRETQYF

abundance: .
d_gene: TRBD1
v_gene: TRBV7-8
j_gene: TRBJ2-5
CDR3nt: TGTGCCAGCAGAGCCCGACAGGGCCAAAGGGAGACCCAGTACTTC
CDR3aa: CASRARQGQRETQYF